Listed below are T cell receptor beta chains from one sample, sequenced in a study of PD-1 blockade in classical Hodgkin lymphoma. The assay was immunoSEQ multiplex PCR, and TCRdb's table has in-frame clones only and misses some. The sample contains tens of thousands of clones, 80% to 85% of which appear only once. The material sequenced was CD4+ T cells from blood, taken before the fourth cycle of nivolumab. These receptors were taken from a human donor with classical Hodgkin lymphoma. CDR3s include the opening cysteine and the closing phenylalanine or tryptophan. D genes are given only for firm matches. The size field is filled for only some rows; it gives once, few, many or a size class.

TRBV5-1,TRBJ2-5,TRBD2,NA,TGCGCCAGCGCCGAGAGCGGGGGAGAGACCCAGTACTTC,CASAESGGETQYF
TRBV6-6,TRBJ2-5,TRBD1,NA,TGTGCCAGCAGTTCCGGACAGGGTGCCCAAGAGACCCAGTACTTC,CASSSGQGAQETQYF
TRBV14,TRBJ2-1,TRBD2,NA,TGTGCCAGCAGCCAAGGGAGGCGCGGGGGGGACTTGGAGTTCTTC,CASSQGRRGGDLEFF
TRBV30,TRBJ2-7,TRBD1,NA,TGTGCCTGGAGTGCCGGGACAGCAGTCCCCTACGAGCAGTACTTC,CAWSAGTAVPYEQYF
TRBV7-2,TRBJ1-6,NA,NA,TGTGCCAGCAGCCAGGGGTTTGAATTTAATTCACCCCTCCACTTT,CASSQGFEFNSPLHF
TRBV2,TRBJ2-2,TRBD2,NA,TGTGCCAGTCTCCCGGGAGGTACGAACACCGGGGAGCTGTTTTTT,CASLPGGTNTGELFF
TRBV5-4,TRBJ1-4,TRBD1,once,TGTGCCAGCAGCTTGGGACAGGGATATGAAAAACTGTTTTTT,CASSLGQGYEKLFF
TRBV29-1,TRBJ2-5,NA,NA,TGCAGCGTTGAAGGAAAATGGGAAGAGACCCAGTACTTC,CSVEGKWEETQYF
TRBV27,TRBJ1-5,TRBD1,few,TGTGCCAGCAGTTACAGGGGAGGTAGCAATCAGCCCCAGCATTTT,CASSYRGGSNQPQHF
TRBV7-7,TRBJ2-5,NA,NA,TGTGCTAGCAGCAATGTTTTGGGGGAGACCCAGTACTTC,CASSNVLGETQYF
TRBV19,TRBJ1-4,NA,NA,TGTGCCAGTAGTATAGGGCCAACTAATGAAAAACTGTTTTTT,CASSIGPTNEKLFF
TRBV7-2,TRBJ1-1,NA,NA,TGTGCCAGCAGCTTAGATAGGGAAAACTTGTTATTT,CASSLDRENLLF
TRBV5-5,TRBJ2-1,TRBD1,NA,TGTGCCAGCAGCCTTTCCGGGACAGGGGATAATGAGCAGTTCTTC,CASSLSGTGDNEQFF
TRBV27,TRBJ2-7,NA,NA,TGTGCCAGCAGGATTCTCGGAGGGGCCCGGGATTACGAGCAGTACTTC,CASRILGGARDYEQYF
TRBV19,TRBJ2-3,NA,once,TGTGCCAGTAGCACGGGGGAGGGCACAGATACGCAGTATTTT,CASSTGEGTDTQYF
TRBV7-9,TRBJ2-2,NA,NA,TGTGCCAGCAGAAGACTAGAAGGCGCCGGGGAGCTGTTTTTT,CASRRLEGAGELFF
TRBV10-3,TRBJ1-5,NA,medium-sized,TGTGCCATCAGTGTTTCTGGGGGTAGCAATCAGCCCCAGCATTTT,CAISVSGGSNQPQHF
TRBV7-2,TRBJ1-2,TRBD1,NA,TGTGCCAGCAGCTTAGCGGGACCGGGACAGGGTGACTATGGCTACACCTTC,CASSLAGPGQGDYGYTF
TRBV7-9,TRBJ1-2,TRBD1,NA,TGTGCCAGCAGCCCAGGGGGCACTGGCTACACCTTC,CASSPGGTGYTF
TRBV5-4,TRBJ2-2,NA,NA,TGTGCCAGCAGCCCAACCGGTGGGGGGCGGAGGCGGGCCACCGGGGAGCTGTTTTTT,CASSPTGGGRRRATGELFF
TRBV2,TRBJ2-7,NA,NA,TGTGCCAGCAGTGGATTTCTACGGGAACAAGGGGGCGAGCAGTACTTC,CASSGFLREQGGEQYF
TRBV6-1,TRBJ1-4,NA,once,TGTGCCAGCAGTGAATGGGACACTCGAGGGGATGAAAAACTGTTTTTT,CASSEWDTRGDEKLFF
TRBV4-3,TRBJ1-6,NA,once,TGCGCCAGCAGCCAACAGGGAAATTCACCCCTCCACTTT,CASSQQGNSPLHF
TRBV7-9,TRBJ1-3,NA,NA,TGTGCCAGCAGTCTGGACAGCTTCTCTGGAAACACCATATATTTT,CASSLDSFSGNTIYF
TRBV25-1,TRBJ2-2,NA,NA,TGTGCCAGCAGGGCCATTGAGGTTGGCGGGGAGCTGTTTTTT,CASRAIEVGGELFF
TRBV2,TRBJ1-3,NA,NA,TGTGCCAGCAGTGAAGCGAGGGGGAGCTCTGGAAACACCATATATTTT,CASSEARGSSGNTIYF
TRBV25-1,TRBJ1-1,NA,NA,TGTGCCAGCAGTGAATACCACGGGAGTACTGAAGCTTTCTTT,CASSEYHGSTEAFF
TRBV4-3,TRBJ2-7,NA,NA,TGCGCCAGCAGCCAAGCTGAAGGGCCCTACGAGCAGTACTTC,CASSQAEGPYEQYF
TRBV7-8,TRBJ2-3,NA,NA,TGTGCCAGCAGCTTAGTGCTCGCAGATACGCAGTATTTT,CASSLVLADTQYF
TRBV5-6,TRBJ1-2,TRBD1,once,TGTGCCAGCAGCTTAGGACAGGGGGACGGCTACACCTTC,CASSLGQGDGYTF
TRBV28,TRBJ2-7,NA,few,TGTGCCAGCACCGTAGGTACTTGGGGCTCTTACGAGCAGTACTTC,CASTVGTWGSYEQYF
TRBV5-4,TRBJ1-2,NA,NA,TGTGCCAGCAGCTTGGGGACAGCGAATCTAAACTATGGCTACACCTTC,CASSLGTANLNYGYTF
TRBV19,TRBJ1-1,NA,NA,TGTGCCAGTAATACCCCCCCAGATAAGAACACTGAAGCTTTCTTT,CASNTPPDKNTEAFF
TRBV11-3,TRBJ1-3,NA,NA,TGTGCCAGCAGCCTAAAGACTTATATCTCTGGAAACACCATATATTTT,CASSLKTYISGNTIYF
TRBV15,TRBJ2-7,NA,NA,TGTGCCACCAGCCCCGATGGGGACGGGCGGACCTACGAGCAGTACTTC,CATSPDGDGRTYEQYF
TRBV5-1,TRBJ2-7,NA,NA,TGCGCCAGCAGCTTGGGTGAGACTAGCTACGAGCAGTACTTC,CASSLGETSYEQYF
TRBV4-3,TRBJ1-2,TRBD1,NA,TGCGCCAGCAGCCAGATTGGGACAGGTTCTGTGGCGGGCTATGGCTACACCTTC,CASSQIGTGSVAGYGYTF
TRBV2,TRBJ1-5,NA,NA,TGTGCCAGCAAGGCAGGGTCTCAGCCCCAGCATTTT,CASKAGSQPQHF
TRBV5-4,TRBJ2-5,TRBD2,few,TGTGCCAGCAGCCTAACTAGCGGGGGGTCGGAGACCCAGTACTTC,CASSLTSGGSETQYF
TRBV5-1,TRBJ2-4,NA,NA,TGCGCCAGCAGCTTAGGCCAAGCCAAAAACATTCAGTACTTC,CASSLGQAKNIQYF
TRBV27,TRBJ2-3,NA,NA,TGTGCCAGCAGTTTAGGGGACACAGATACGCAGTATTTT,CASSLGDTDTQYF
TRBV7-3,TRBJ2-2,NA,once,TGTGCCAGCAGCGCCGTGGGAATGTCCGGGGAGCTGTTTTTT,CASSAVGMSGELFF
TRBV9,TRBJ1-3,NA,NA,TGTGCCAGCATCGGGTCAGGACGAAACACCATATATTTT,CASIGSGRNTIYF
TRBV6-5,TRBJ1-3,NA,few,TGTGCCAGCAGCCCCCACACCGGAAACACCATATATTTT,CASSPHTGNTIYF